Below, one T cell receptor beta chain is given with its context. Using immunoSEQ multiplex PCR, the repertoire was profiled, and TCRdb retains in-frame clones only, with some absent. The sample lists a few hundred thousand clones, just over 85% occurring once. The sample belongs to a study of blood T cell repertoires in COVID-19. Overall study context: The cDNA or gDNA used as material had been derived from T cells, B-cell-depleted T cells, or PBMCs.

The CDR3 contains 15 residues. V shed 4 bases and J 4 bases; nucleotides not matched to a gene: 7. CDR1 and CDR2 (germline): SNHLY, FYNNEI. The participants were between about 18 and 90 years old and came from some 25 US areas. Researchers sorted participants into cohorts using their self-reported clinical history. The sequencing input was PBMCs or T cells enriched from blood (not recorded which). The receptor was derived from a middle-aged woman with acute COVID-19. The chain joins TRBV2 to TRBJ2-1, with 7 bases lining up with TRBD1. CDR3 protein: CASSGPGQKYNEQFF. The CDR3 coding sequence is TGTGCCAGCAGTGGACCGGGACAGAAGTACAATGAGCAGTTCTTC.